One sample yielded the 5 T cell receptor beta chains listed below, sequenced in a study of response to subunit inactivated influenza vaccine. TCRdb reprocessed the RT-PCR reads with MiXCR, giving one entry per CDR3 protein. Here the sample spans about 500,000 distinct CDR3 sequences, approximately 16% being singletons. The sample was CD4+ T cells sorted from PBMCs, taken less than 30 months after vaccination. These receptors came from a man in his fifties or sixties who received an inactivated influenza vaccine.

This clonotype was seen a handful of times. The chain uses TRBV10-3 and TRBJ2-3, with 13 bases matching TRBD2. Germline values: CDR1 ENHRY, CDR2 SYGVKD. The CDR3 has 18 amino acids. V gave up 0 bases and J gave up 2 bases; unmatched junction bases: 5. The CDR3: CAISESRTSGGLTDTQYF. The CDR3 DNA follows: TGTGCCATCAGTGAGTCGAGGACTAGCGGGGGTCTCACAGATACGCAGTATTTT.

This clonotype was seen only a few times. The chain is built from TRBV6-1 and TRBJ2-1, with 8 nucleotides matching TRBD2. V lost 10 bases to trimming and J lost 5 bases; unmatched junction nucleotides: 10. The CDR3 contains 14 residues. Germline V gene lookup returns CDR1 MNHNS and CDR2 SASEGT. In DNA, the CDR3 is TGTGCCACCCTGCCCGGGGGGGCGGACAATGAGCAGTTCTTC. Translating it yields CATLPGGADNEQFF.

The CDR3 DNA is TGTGCCAGCAGCCCGGGGATCACTGAAGCTTTCTTT. Amino acid sequence: CASSPGITEAFF. The chain has TRBV28 and TRBJ1-1; D not resolved. V shed 6 bases and J shed 4 bases, with 9 bases lying between them. This CDR3 region has 12 residues. Germline V lookup: CDR1 MDHEN, CDR2 SYDVKM.

CDR3: CASSLKQGSNQPQHF. The DNA for the CDR3 is TGTGCCAGCAGTTTGAAACAGGGTAGCAATCAGCCCCAGCATTTT. This chain links TRBV28 with TRBJ1-5, with a weak D call TRBD1 (6 bases). Trimming removed 3 bases at V and 0 bases at J, with 9 bases between. Per germline, CDR1 MDHEN and CDR2 SYDVKM. This CDR3 spans 15 amino acids.

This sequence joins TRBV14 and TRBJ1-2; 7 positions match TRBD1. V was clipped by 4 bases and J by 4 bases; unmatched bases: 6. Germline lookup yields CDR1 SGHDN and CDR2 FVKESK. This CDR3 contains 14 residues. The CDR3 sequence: CASSPTGRIYGYTF. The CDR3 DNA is TGTGCCAGCAGCCCGACAGGGCGGATCTATGGCTACACCTTC. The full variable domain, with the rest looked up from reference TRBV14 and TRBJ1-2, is EAGVTQFPSHSVIEKGQTVTLRCDPISGHDNLYWYRRVMGKEIKFLLHFVKESKQDESGMPNNRFLAERTGGTYSTLKVQPAELEDSGVYFCASSPTGRIYGYTFGSGTRLTVV.